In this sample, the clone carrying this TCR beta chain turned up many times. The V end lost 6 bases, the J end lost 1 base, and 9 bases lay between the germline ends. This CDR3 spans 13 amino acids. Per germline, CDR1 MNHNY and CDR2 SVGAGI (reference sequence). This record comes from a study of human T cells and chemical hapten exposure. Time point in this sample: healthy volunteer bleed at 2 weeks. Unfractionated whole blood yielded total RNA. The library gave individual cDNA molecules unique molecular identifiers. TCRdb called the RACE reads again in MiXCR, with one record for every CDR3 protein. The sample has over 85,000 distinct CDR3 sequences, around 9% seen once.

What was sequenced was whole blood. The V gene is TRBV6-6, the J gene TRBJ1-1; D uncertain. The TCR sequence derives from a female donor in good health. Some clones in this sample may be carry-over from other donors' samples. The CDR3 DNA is TGTGCCAGCAGGGCGGACGGGAACACTGAAGCTTTCTTT. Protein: CASRADGNTEAFF.